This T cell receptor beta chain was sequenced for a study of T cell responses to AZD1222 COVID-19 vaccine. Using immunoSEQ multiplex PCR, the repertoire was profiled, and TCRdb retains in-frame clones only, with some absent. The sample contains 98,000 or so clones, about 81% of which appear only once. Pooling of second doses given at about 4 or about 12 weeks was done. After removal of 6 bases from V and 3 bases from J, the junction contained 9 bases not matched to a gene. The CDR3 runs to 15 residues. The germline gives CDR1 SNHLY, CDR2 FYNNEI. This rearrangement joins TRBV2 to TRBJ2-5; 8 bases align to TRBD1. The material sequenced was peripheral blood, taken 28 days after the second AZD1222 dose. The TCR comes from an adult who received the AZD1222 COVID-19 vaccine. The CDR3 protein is CASSLILTGEETQYF. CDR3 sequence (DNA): TGTGCCAGCAGCCTCATATTGACAGGGGAAGAGACCCAGTACTTC.